The 26 T cell receptor beta chains given below trace back to one sample, sequenced in a study of early T cells in non-severe SARS-CoV-2 infection (dated by TCRdb to the early 2020s). Receptors were amplified or captured by 5' RACE. Sequenced on a NextSeq 500. Using fastp at Q25 and MiXCR, TCRdb reprocessed the public reads and kept productive beta chains. When rows share a CDR3 protein, they turn into one entry using the most common DNA and genes. The sample table shows 70,000 to 95,000 distinct CDR3 sequences, and more than 13% are seen once. The ten largest clonotypes hold approximately 9.9% of the sample. Input material: whole blood. These receptors were taken from an adult who was a healthcare worker with PCR-confirmed SARS-CoV-2 infection or an uninfected control (not recorded which).

In its sample, this clonotype was seen many times. This sequence joins TRBV5-1 and TRBJ2-3; D is uncertain. V gave up 0 bases and J gave up 0 bases, with 8 bases separating them. Germline V gene data show CDR1 as SGHRS and CDR2 as YFSETQ. The CDR3 totals 15 residues. Here the CDR3 reads CASSLDSSSTDTQYF. The CDR3 DNA reads as TGCGCCAGCAGCTTGGACTCCTCTAGCACAGATACGCAGTATTTT.

V and J are TRBV28 and TRBJ2-3; the D is unclear. V was shortened by 6 bases and J by 7 bases, with 8 bases between the two germline ends. Germline loops: CDR1 MDHEN, CDR2 SYDVKM. The length of the CDR3 is 11 residues. The CDR3 region has the DNA TGTGCCAGCAGCGGACGATATACGCAGTATTTT. Protein sequence: CASSGRYTQYF.

The sample holds a few counts of this clonotype. The chain has TRBV5-1 and TRBJ2-5; D gene ambiguous. The CDR3 is 16 amino acids. Germline loops: CDR1 SGHRS, CDR2 YFSETQ. Trimming removed 1 base from V and 3 bases from J, with 16 bases in between. The CDR3 sequence: CASSLNGLGWEETQYF. CDR3 DNA: TGCGCCAGCAGCTTGAACGGGCTAGGGTGGGAAGAGACCCAGTACTTC.

The chain is built from TRBV7-3 and TRBJ1-1; no firm D call. The CDR3 is 13 residues long. V was clipped by 5 bases and J by 2 bases, with 9 bases between them. Germline V gene lookup returns CDR1 SGHTA and CDR2 FQGTGA. CDR3 coding DNA: TGTGCCAGCAGCATCGACGGTAACACTGAAGCTTTCTTT. As protein: CASSIDGNTEAFF.

There are a few counts of this clonotype. J is TRBJ1-4 and V is TRBV18; D not certain. Germline values: CDR1 KGHSH, CDR2 LQKENI. The ends were cut back, 4 bases at V and 8 bases at J, with 8 bases in the middle. CDR3 length: 12 residues. The CDR3 sequence: CASSRNIEKLFF. The DNA of the CDR3 is TGTGCCAGCTCACGAAACATAGAAAAACTGTTTTTT. Together with reference TRBV18 and TRBJ1-4, the CDR3 gives the full variable domain: NAGVMQNPRHLVRRRGQEARLRCSPMKGHSHVYWYRQLPEEGLKFMVYLQKENIIDESGMPKERFSAEFPKEGPSILRIQQVVRGDSAAYFCASSRNIEKLFFGSGTQLSVL.

This chain joins TRBV11-2 and TRBJ2-7, with 11 nucleotides matching TRBD1. Looked up from germline, CDR1 is SGHAT and CDR2 is FQNNGV. J gave up 2 bases and V 6 bases, and 6 bases lay outside the gene matches. There are 15 residues in the CDR3. The CDR3: CASRPGQGAAYEQYF. The CDR3 nucleotides read TGTGCCAGCAGACCCGGACAGGGGGCAGCCTACGAGCAGTACTTC.

The chain links TRBV9 to TRBJ1-1; D gene uncertain. The germline CDR1 and CDR2 sequences are SGDLS and YYNGEE. The CDR3 is made up of 12 amino acids. Trimming pared 3 bases from V and 2 bases from J, leaving 5 bases between. CDR3 nucleotides: TGTGCCAGCAGCGCCCTCAACACTGAAGCTTTCTTT. Its protein is CASSALNTEAFF. Full variable domain (missing parts from reference TRBV9 and TRBJ1-1): DSGVTQTPKHLITATGQRVTLRCSPRSGDLSVYWYQQSLDQGLQFLIQYYNGEERAKGNILERFSAQQFPDLHSELNLSSLELGDSALYFCASSALNTEAFFGQGTRLTVV.

The chain uses TRBV29-1 and TRBJ1-3; D remains ambiguous. From germline, CDR1 is SQVTM and CDR2 ANQGSEA. This CDR3 has 15 residues. V lost 6 bases, J lost 0 bases, and 15 bases lay in between. Here the CDR3 DNA reads TGCAGCGTGAGCCCCGACGGAAGCTCTGGAAACACCATATATTTT. Translated: CSVSPDGSSGNTIYF.

This clonotype was found many times. The rearrangement links TRBV27 to TRBJ2-2, with 7 bases fitting TRBD1. The CDR3 runs 16 residues. Germline V gene data show CDR1 as MNHEY and CDR2 as SMNVEV (reference sequence). V shed 6 bases, J shed 5 bases, and the junction held 12 bases outside the gene matches. This CDR3 is CASSPDRAALTGELFF. The CDR3 region has the DNA TGTGCCAGCAGCCCTGACAGGGCGGCATTGACCGGGGAGCTGTTTTTT.

The V and J genes are TRBV7-7 and TRBJ2-5, with no clear D. This CDR3 spans 12 amino acids. Germline V lookup: CDR1 SSHAT, CDR2 FNYEAQ (reference sequence). V was cut by 2 bases and J by 8 bases, with 9 bases left in between. The CDR3 sequence: CASSLIESTQYF. The CDR3 nucleotides are TGTGCCAGCAGCTTAATTGAGAGCACCCAGTACTTC.

The chain recombines TRBV29-1 with TRBJ1-1; possible D gene TRBD1, 6 bases. V dropped 6 bases and J dropped 10 bases, with 18 bases sitting between them. The length of the CDR3 is 12 residues. Germline V gives CDR1 SQVTM, CDR2 ANQGSEA. The CDR3 is CSVQGFLVGAFF. CDR3 nucleotide sequence: TGCAGCGTCCAGGGGTTCCTAGTGGGAGCTTTCTTT.

This clonotype was detected a few times. The J gene is TRBJ1-4, the V gene TRBV7-2, with D possibly being TRBD1 (6 bases). Trimming removed 5 bases from V and 7 bases from J, with 17 bases in between. The germline gives CDR1 SGHTA, CDR2 FQGNSA. This CDR3 comprises 15 residues. Here the CDR3 reads CASSPRGSRGEKLFF. CDR3 in DNA: TGTGCCAGCAGCCCGAGGGGGTCCCGAGGTGAAAAACTGTTTTTT.

This clonotype was counted a few times. CDR3 nucleotide sequence: TGTGCCAGCAGACAACACGGACAGGGGAACACTGAAGCTTTCTTT. Encoded protein: CASRQHGQGNTEAFF. The genes are TRBV5-5 and TRBJ1-1; TRBD1 agrees at 8 bases. V dropped 5 bases and J dropped 1; count of bases not matched to a gene: 7. The CDR3 has 15 residues. The germline V gene has CDR1 SGHKS and CDR2 YYEKEE (reference sequence).

The chain links TRBV6-5 to TRBJ1-2, with D unresolved. CDR3 length: 14 amino acids. The germline gives CDR1 MNHEY, CDR2 SVGAGI. V shed 5 bases and J shed 7 bases, with 17 bases lying between them. The CDR3 here is CASSHANDESGYTF. CDR3 bases: TGTGCCAGCAGTCATGCCAACGATGAGTCTGGCTACACCTTC.

This clonotype appeared a few times. The V gene is TRBV6-5, the J gene TRBJ2-5; 7 bases are a match to TRBD1. Germline CDR1 is MNHEY and CDR2 is SVGAGI. The CDR3 has 14 amino acids. Trimming at V came to 6 bases and at J to 2 bases, leaving 6 bases not matched to a gene. The CDR3 DNA reads as TGTGCCAGCAGCATGACAGGGAATCAAGAGACCCAGTACTTC. Translated, it gives CASSMTGNQETQYF.

The chain uses TRBV5-1 and TRBJ2-7, with no clear D. The CDR3 runs to 12 residues. V was trimmed by 7 bases and J by 3 bases, leaving 11 bases between them. Germline loops: CDR1 SGHRS, CDR2 YFSETQ. The CDR3 spells CASRRGDYEQYF. CDR3 nucleotide sequence: TGCGCCAGCCGGCGAGGAGACTACGAGCAGTACTTC.

This chain links TRBV20-1 with TRBJ2-3; TRBD2 matches 9 bases. The CDR3 consists of 16 residues. Germline CDR1 is DFQATT and CDR2 is SNEGSKA (reference sequence). With V trimmed by 1 base and J by 2 bases, 7 bases remained unmatched. CDR3 nucleotide sequence: TGCAGTGCTAGAGCTAGGGGGGGACTAGCCACAGATACGCAGTATTTT. Protein sequence: CSARARGGLATDTQYF.

The CDR3 region is CSARRPQGGFNEQFF. The CDR3 DNA reads TGCAGTGCTAGAAGGCCGCAGGGAGGCTTCAATGAGCAGTTCTTC. V gene TRBV20-1 combines with J gene TRBJ2-1, with D tentatively TRBD2 (6 bases). CDR1 is DFQATT, CDR2 SNEGSKA, per germline (reference sequence). There are 15 residues in the CDR3. Trimming took 2 bases from V and 6 from J, leaving 17 bases between them.

The V gene is TRBV12-3 or TRBV12-4, the J gene TRBJ2-7; the D is unclear. CDR3 length equals 14 residues. Trimming removed 2 bases from V and 2 bases from J, with 10 bases in between. In DNA form, the CDR3 reads TGTGCCAGCAGTTTAAGGGAAGTTGCCTACGAGCAGTACTTC. Residues: CASSLREVAYEQYF.

The rearrangement links TRBV27 to TRBJ2-5; 11 nucleotides match TRBD2. V was clipped by 3 bases and J by 5 bases; unmatched bases: 8. The CDR3 loop spans 16 amino acids. The germline gives CDR1 MNHEY, CDR2 SMNVEV (reference sequence). The CDR3 nucleotides read TGTGCCAGCAGTTTGGGATTAGCGGGGGGGCTGGAGACCCAGTACTTC. Amino acids: CASSLGLAGGLETQYF.

This chain uses TRBV7-3 with TRBJ1-1, with no clear D. The CDR3 contains 13 residues. The germline V and J ends were trimmed by 1 base and 4 bases, with 7 bases remaining between them. Per germline, CDR1 SGHTA and CDR2 FQGTGA. CDR3 sequence (DNA): TGTGCCAGCAGCTTAAATGTGGGCACTGAAGCTTTCTTT. It specifies CASSLNVGTEAFF.

The chain combines TRBV6-6 with TRBJ1-2, with 8 bases matching TRBD1. The CDR3 is 15 residues long. Germline CDR1 MNHNY, CDR2 SVGAGI (reference sequence). J lost 6 bases, V lost 4 bases, and 10 bases had no gene match. The CDR3 DNA follows: TGTGCCAGCAGTTTACCCCTCGGACAGGGTAATGGCTACACCTTC. The encoded protein is CASSLPLGQGNGYTF.

This clonotype was recorded a few times. The genes are TRBV20-1 and TRBJ1-6; 7 positions agree with TRBD1. The CDR3 extends over 14 amino acids. The J segment lost 5 bases and the V segment lost 7 bases, leaving 8 bases of the junction unmatched. From germline, CDR1 is DFQATT and CDR2 SNEGSKA (reference sequence). The CDR3 DNA is TGCAGTGTCGCCACGGGACAGAATAATTCACCCCTCCACTTT. Residues: CSVATGQNNSPLHF.

This clonotype was counted between two and nine times. The rearrangement uses TRBV2 and TRBJ1-5; D not resolved. This CDR3 comprises 14 residues. The germline gives CDR1 SNHLY, CDR2 FYNNEI. V was trimmed by 2 bases and J by 7 bases, leaving 12 bases between them. The CDR3 DNA reads TGTGCCAGCAGTGAAAGGTCGGCGTGGCAGCCCCAGCATTTT. Protein sequence: CASSERSAWQPQHF.

Only a few counts were recorded for this clonotype. V gene TRBV29-1 combines with J gene TRBJ2-2; D is undetermined. The germline V and J ends were trimmed by 1 base and 10 bases, with 10 bases remaining between them. CDR1 and CDR2 (germline): SQVTM, ANQGSEA. CDR3 length equals 12 residues. In nucleotides, the CDR3 is TGCAGCGTTGAAGTACCGGATCTGGAGCTGTTTTTT. Its translation: CSVEVPDLELFF.

This clonotype was recorded a few times. The chain recombines TRBV29-1 with TRBJ2-5; D call uncertain. Germline V gives CDR1 SQVTM, CDR2 ANQGSEA. The V end lost 8 bases, the J end lost 4 bases, and 14 bases lay between the germline ends. The length of the CDR3 is 12 residues. CDR3 sequence: CSTRPQGETQYF. The CDR3, as DNA: TGCAGCACCCGACCCCAAGGAGAGACCCAGTACTTC.